These T cell receptor beta chains were read from a single sample in a study of cytomegalovirus exposure and HLA in healthy donors. The repertoire was sequenced with immunoSEQ multiplex PCR; TCRdb's copy has only in-frame clones and lacks some. Of tens of thousands of clones in the sample, approximately 84% were seen once. Sequencing was performed on PBMCs. The source of these receptors is a woman under 30 in good health and CMV-seropositive. Both conserved end residues are part of each CDR3. D genes are given only for firm matches. Clone size is stated in some rows and not others, as once, few, many or a class when expanded.

.,TRBJ2-7,.,TRBV28,TGTGCCAGCAGCCTCCAGGGGCAGTCCTACGAGCAGTACTTC,CASSLQGQSYEQYF
TRBD1,TRBJ2-5,few,TRBV7-6,TGTGCCAGCAGCTTAGCCCGGAGGACAGGGGGGATGGGGGAGACCCAGTACTTC,CASSLARRTGGMGETQYF
.,TRBJ2-3,.,TRBV7-9,TGTGCCAGCACCCTCCGTGGGGGGAGCACAGATACGCAGTATTTT,CASTLRGGSTDTQYF
TRBD1,TRBJ1-4,.,TRBV7-6,TGTGCCAGCAGCCCGGGACAGGGGGAGGAAAAACTGTTTTTT,CASSPGQGEEKLFF
.,TRBJ1-6,.,TRBV28,TGTGCCAGCAGTTTAAACGTTGGAGTGCGATATTCACCCCTCCACTTT,CASSLNVGVRYSPLHF
.,TRBJ2-5,.,TRBV6-5,TGTGCCGCCTCTAGAATAGGGGGAGGGGAGACCCAGTACTTC,CAASRIGGGETQYF
TRBD1,TRBJ2-5,.,TRBV29-1,TGCAGCGTTGAAATTGGTGACAGGGGCCAAGAGACCCAGTACTTC,CSVEIGDRGQETQYF
.,TRBJ2-3,.,TRBV30,TGTGCCTGGAGCGGGATGAGCACAGATACGCAGTATTTT,CAWSGMSTDTQYF
.,TRBJ1-4,.,TRBV7-8,TGTGCCAGCAGCTTAACAGGGCCCTTAGGAGAAAAACTGTTTTTT,CASSLTGPLGEKLFF
TRBD2,TRBJ2-5,.,TRBV11-2,TGTGCCAGCAGCTTAGGGCGGGGGAGTTTAGAGACCCAGTACTTC,CASSLGRGSLETQYF
TRBD1,TRBJ2-5,once,TRBV7-9,TGTGCCAGCAGCTTCGTTTTTGACAGGGGGAGCAGGGAGACCCAGTACTTC,CASSFVFDRGSRETQYF
.,TRBJ1-6,once,TRBV6-5,TGTGCCAGCAGTTACGATGAGGCCAGCAATTCACCCCTCCACTTT,CASSYDEASNSPLHF
.,TRBJ1-5,.,TRBV19,TGTGCCAGCGCCAAAAATGGGGGCCAAAGCAATCAGCCCCAGCATTTT,CASAKNGGQSNQPQHF
TRBD2,TRBJ2-1,.,TRBV7-3,TGTGCCAGCAGCTTAAGGGGGGACTATTACAATGAGCAGTTCTTC,CASSLRGDYYNEQFF
TRBD1,TRBJ1-6,.,TRBV6-5,TGTGCCAGCGCAGGGACAGGGAGATCACCCCTCCACTTT,CASAGTGRSPLHF
TRBD1,TRBJ1-5,few,TRBV28,TGTGCCAGCAGTACCAGGTTGTTGAGACAGGGAGTCCATCAGCCCCAGCATTTT,CASSTRLLRQGVHQPQHF
.,TRBJ2-1,.,TRBV4-2,TGTGCCAGCAGCCAATCCCCTCAAGTCGGTAGCTACAATGAGCAGTTCTTC,CASSQSPQVGSYNEQFF
TRBD1,TRBJ1-6,.,TRBV19,TGTGCCAGTGCAACAGACAGGGGGCGCGGTTCACCCCTCCACTTT,CASATDRGRGSPLHF
TRBD1,TRBJ1-5,few,TRBV7-2,TGTGCCAGCAGACGGACAGGGGCCGAGGATCAGCCCCAGCATTTT,CASRRTGAEDQPQHF
.,TRBJ1-2,.,TRBV20-1,TGCAGTGCTAGGAGGGATTGGAGCACCTTC,CSARRDWSTF
TRBD2,TRBJ2-5,.,TRBV12-5,TGTGCTAGTGGTTGGGGGGGAGAGACCCAGTACTTC,CASGWGGETQYF
.,TRBJ1-2,.,TRBV15,TGTGCCACCAGCAGAGAGGGGGGTAGCTATGGCTACACCTTC,CATSREGGSYGYTF
.,TRBJ1-5,.,TRBV6-1,TGTGCCAGCAGTGGCTCCTGGAGGAATCAGCCCCAGCATTTT,CASSGSWRNQPQHF
TRBD1,TRBJ2-3,.,TRBV18,TGTGCCAGCTCACGAGAGGACAGGGGTGGCGCAGATACGCAGTATTTT,CASSREDRGGADTQYF
.,TRBJ1-4,.,TRBV5-1,TGCGCCAGCAGCTTGGCCACGGCAGGGAACGAAAAACTGTTTTTT,CASSLATAGNEKLFF
.,TRBJ1-1,.,TRBV6-6,TGTGCCAGCGAAGGAGGGGTGAACACTGAAGCTTTCTTT,CASEGGVNTEAFF
TRBD1,TRBJ1-3,.,TRBV9,TGTGCCAGCAGCTCGACAGGGTCTGGAAACACCATATATTTT,CASSSTGSGNTIYF
TRBD2,TRBJ2-7,.,TRBV7-9,TGTGCCAGCAGCGAACGTGCGGGGGGGCTCGGCTACGAGCAGTACTTC,CASSERAGGLGYEQYF
.,TRBJ2-3,.,TRBV5-6,TGTGCCAGCAGCTTGGCCCAGGGCCCAGATACGCAGTATTTT,CASSLAQGPDTQYF
.,TRBJ1-2,.,TRBV4-2,TGTGCCAGCAGCCAAGATCCAGGGAACTATGGCTACACCTTC,CASSQDPGNYGYTF
.,TRBJ1-2,few,TRBV5-4,TGTGCCAGCAGCTTGTCGGACAGCTCCTTCTATGGCTACACCTTC,CASSLSDSSFYGYTF
.,TRBJ2-3,.,TRBV6-1,TGTGCCAGCAGTGAACAAGCGGGCCTCACAGATACGCAGTATTTT,CASSEQAGLTDTQYF
.,TRBJ1-6,few,TRBV28,TGTGCCAGCAGTTTGTCGGAGGGGTTGGCTTCACCCCTCCACTTT,CASSLSEGLASPLHF
.,TRBJ1-2,.,TRBV7-9,TGTGCCAGCAGCACTTCCGGGGGGGGCGGCTACACCTTC,CASSTSGGGGYTF
.,TRBJ1-3,.,TRBV9,TGTGCCAGCAGCCTAATAGGGGGATCCGGAAACACCATATATTTT,CASSLIGGSGNTIYF
.,TRBJ1-6,.,TRBV7-2,TGTGCCAGCAGCCCCCTGAGGGATTCACCCCTCCACTTT,CASSPLRDSPLHF
TRBD1,TRBJ2-3,.,TRBV5-1,TGCGCCAGCAGCTTTACCCGGGACAGGGTCACAGATACGCAGTATTTT,CASSFTRDRVTDTQYF
TRBD1,TRBJ1-2,.,TRBV6-1,TGTGCCAGCAGTGACGCCGGGACAGGGATCGATGGCTACACCTTC,CASSDAGTGIDGYTF
TRBD1,TRBJ2-5,.,TRBV5-6,TGTGCCAGCAGAATGACAGGGGGAGGCCAAGAGACCCAGTACTTC,CASRMTGGGQETQYF
.,TRBJ2-3,.,TRBV9,TGTGCCAGCAGCGTAGCTGGCGGTGGAGCCGGCCAAGATACGCAGTATTTT,CASSVAGGGAGQDTQYF
.,TRBJ1-2,.,TRBV5-1,TGCGCCAGCAGCATCGTGGGGGGGGACTATGGCTACACCTTC,CASSIVGGDYGYTF
TRBD2,TRBJ2-1,.,TRBV5-1,TGCGCCAGCAGCTTCGGGGGGGCGAGCTACAATGAGCAGTTCTTC,CASSFGGASYNEQFF
.,TRBJ1-5,.,TRBV19,TGTGCCAGTAGTATAGATCTAGGAAATCAGCCCCAGCATTTT,CASSIDLGNQPQHF
TRBD2,TRBJ2-1,.,TRBV4-1,TGCGCCAGCAGGAAACTAGCGGGGGGGCCCGATGAGCAGTTCTTC,CASRKLAGGPDEQFF
.,TRBJ1-6,.,TRBV28,TGTGCCAGCAGTTTAGGGAGGGGCCTCCGGACTAATTCACCCCTCCACTTT,CASSLGRGLRTNSPLHF
TRBD2,TRBJ2-3,.,TRBV2,TGTGCCAGCACGGCGGGACTAGCGGGGGGCGAAGATACGCAGTATTTT,CASTAGLAGGEDTQYF
.,TRBJ2-3,.,TRBV4-3,TGCGCCAGCAGCCAAGAGTCACGCAGGGATACGCAGTATTTT,CASSQESRRDTQYF
.,TRBJ1-2,.,TRBV18,TGTGCCAGCTCACCCCCCGGGGGGTTTAACTATGGCTACACCTTC,CASSPPGGFNYGYTF
.,TRBJ1-4,.,TRBV5-6,TGTGCCAGCAGCTTGGCAGTTCCAGGGGAAAAACTGTTTTTT,CASSLAVPGEKLFF
TRBD1,TRBJ1-5,.,TRBV5-1,TGCGCCAGCAGCCTCGAGACAGGGGGCAATCAGCCCCAGCATTTT,CASSLETGGNQPQHF
TRBD2,TRBJ2-2,.,TRBV7-2,TGTGCCAGCAGCTTAGCGGCCCTTTTCCAGCGGGGCCACACCGGGGAGCTGTTTTTT,CASSLAALFQRGHTGELFF
TRBD2,TRBJ2-5,once,TRBV27,TGTGCCAGCAGTCTTCGGGCTAGCGGGGCTCCAGGGGAGACCCAGTACTTC,CASSLRASGAPGETQYF
TRBD1,TRBJ2-7,.,TRBV6-1,TGTGCCAGCAGCTGGACAGGGACCTACGAGCAGTACTTC,CASSWTGTYEQYF
.,TRBJ2-7,few,TRBV5-6,TGTGCCAGCAGCTTGGCCCGGGAAGAAATGATTGAGCAGTACTTC,CASSLAREEMIEQYF
.,TRBJ2-6,.,TRBV9,TGTGCCAGCAGCGTCCCGAAGGGGTCTTCTGGGGCCAACGTCCTGACTTTC,CASSVPKGSSGANVLTF
.,TRBJ1-5,.,TRBV6-6,TGTGCCAGCAGCAGCCAGGCTGATCAGCCCCAGCATTTT,CASSSQADQPQHF
TRBD2,TRBJ2-1,.,TRBV27,TGTGCCAGCAGTACAGGACTAGCGGGTCCTGAGCAGTTCTTC,CASSTGLAGPEQFF
TRBD2,TRBJ2-1,once,TRBV9,TGTGCCAGCACTACCGAACGGGGGGGGCCGGGGAATGAGCAGTTCTTC,CASTTERGGPGNEQFF
.,TRBJ1-4,.,TRBV5-6,TGTGCCACCTCACGATCAGGGGATTCCTTTCTTAATGAAAAACTGTTTTTT,CATSRSGDSFLNEKLFF